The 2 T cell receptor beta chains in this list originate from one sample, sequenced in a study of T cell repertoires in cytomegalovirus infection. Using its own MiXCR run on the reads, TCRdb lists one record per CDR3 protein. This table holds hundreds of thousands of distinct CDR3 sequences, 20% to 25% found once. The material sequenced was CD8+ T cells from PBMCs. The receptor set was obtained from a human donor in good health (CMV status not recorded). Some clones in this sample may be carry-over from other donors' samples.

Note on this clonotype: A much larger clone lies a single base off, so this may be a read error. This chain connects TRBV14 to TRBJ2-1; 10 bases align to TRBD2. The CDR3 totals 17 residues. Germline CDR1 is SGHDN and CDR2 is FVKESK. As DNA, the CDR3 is TGTGTCAGCAGCCTACTTCCGGGACTAGCGACATACAATGAGCAGTTCTTC. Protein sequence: CVSSLLPGLATYNEQFF.

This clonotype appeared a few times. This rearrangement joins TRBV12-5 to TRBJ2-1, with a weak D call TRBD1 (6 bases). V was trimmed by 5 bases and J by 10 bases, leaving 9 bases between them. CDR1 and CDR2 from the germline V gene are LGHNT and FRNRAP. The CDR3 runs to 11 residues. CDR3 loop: CASGLGTEQFF. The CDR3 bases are TGTGCTAGTGGTCTCGGGACAGAGCAGTTCTTC.